The T cell receptor beta chain described here comes from a study of vaccination effects on CD4 cells after COVID-19. Here immunoSEQ multiplex PCR was the method, and the copy in TCRdb shows in-frame clones only, minus some. The data contain about 66,000 clones, about 80% of them seen just once; the ten biggest clones take up more than 0.9%. Within the ViraFEST assay, antigen-specific CD4+ T cells underwent expansion with viral peptide pools prior to sequencing. Culture lasted roughly 9 days before CD4+ T cell isolation. The vaccine given was either BNT162b2 or mRNA-1273, in two doses. Nucleocapsid antibodies stayed negative before and after vaccination, showing no earlier SARS-CoV-2 infection. Researchers swapped half the medium for IL-2 medium on both days 3 and 7. With regard to this clone: Its antigen is as yet unknown.

The V segment lost 6 bases and the J segment 4 bases; nucleotides outside the gene matches: 6. Germline V gives CDR1 MNHEY, CDR2 SVGAGI. The CDR3 consists of 13 residues. The sequencing used CD4+ T cells from PBMCs cultured with HCoV-OC43 spike peptides, collected after COVID-19 vaccination. Sample subset: HCoV-OC43 spike overlapping peptide pool stimulation. The TCR was taken from a human donor who received a COVID-19 vaccine. V gene TRBV6-5 combines with J gene TRBJ2-7; 7 nucleotides agree with TRBD1. CDR3 nucleotides: TGTGCCAGCAGACGGGACAGAAAGTACGAGCAGTACGTC. Its translation is CASRRDRKYEQYV.